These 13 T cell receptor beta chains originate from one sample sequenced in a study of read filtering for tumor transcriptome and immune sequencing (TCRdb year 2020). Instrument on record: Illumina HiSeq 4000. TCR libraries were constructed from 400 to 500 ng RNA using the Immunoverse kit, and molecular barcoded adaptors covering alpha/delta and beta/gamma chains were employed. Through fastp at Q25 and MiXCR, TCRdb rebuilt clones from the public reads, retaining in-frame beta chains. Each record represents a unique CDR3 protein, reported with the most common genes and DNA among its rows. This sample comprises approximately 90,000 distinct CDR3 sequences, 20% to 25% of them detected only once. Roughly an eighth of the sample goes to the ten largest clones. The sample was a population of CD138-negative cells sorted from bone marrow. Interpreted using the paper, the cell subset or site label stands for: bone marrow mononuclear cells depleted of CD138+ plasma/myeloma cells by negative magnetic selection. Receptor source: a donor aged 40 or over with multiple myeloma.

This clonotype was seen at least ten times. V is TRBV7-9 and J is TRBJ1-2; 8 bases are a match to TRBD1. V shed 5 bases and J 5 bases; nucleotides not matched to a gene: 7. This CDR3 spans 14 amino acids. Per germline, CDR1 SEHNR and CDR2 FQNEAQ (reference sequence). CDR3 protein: CASSPSTGGYGYTF. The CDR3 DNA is TGTGCCAGCAGCCCCTCCACAGGGGGATATGGCTACACCTTC.

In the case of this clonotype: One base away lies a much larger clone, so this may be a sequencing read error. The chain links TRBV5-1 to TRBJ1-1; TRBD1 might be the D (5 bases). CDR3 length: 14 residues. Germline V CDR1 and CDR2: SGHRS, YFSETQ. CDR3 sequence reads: CARSFPGGNTEAFF. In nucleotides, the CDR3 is TGCGCCAGAAGCTTCCCCGGGGGAAACACTGAAGCTTTCTTT.

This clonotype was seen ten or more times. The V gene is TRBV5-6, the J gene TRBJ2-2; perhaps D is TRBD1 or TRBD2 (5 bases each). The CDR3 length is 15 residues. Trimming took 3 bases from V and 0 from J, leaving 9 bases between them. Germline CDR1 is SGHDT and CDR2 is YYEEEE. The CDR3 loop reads CASSYWDPNTGELFF. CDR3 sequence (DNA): TGTGCCAGCAGCTATTGGGACCCGAACACCGGGGAGCTGTTTTTT.

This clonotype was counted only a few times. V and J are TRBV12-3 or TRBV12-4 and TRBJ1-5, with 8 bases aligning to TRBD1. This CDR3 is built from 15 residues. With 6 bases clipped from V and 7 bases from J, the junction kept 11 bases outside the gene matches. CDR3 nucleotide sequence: TGTGCCAGCAGACCTACAGGGGGTGGTCCCCAGCCCCAGCATTTT. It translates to CASRPTGGGPQPQHF.

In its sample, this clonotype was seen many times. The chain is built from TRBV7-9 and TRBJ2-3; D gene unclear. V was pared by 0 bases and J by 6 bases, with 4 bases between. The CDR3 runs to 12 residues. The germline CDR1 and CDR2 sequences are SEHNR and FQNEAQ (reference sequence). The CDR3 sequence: CASSLARDTQYF. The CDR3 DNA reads TGTGCCAGCAGCTTAGCTCGGGATACGCAGTATTTT.

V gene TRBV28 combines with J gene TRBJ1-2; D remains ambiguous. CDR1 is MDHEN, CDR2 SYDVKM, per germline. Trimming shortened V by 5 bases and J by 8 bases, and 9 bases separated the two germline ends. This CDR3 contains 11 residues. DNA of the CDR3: TGTGCCAGCAGTATTCAGCGAGGCTACACCTTC. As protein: CASSIQRGYTF.

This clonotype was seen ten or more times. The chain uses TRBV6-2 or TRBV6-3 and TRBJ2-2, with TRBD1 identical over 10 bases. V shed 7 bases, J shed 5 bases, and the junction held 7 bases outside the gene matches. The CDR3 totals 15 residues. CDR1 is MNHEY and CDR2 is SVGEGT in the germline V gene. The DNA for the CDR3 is TGTGCCAGCACCGGAATGGGACAGGGGACCGGGGAGCTGTTTTTT. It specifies CASTGMGQGTGELFF.

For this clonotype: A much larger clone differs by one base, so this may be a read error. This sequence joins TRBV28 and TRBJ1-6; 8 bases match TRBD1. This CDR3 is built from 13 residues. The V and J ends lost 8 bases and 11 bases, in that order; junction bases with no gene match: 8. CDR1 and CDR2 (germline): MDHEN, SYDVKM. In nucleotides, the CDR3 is TGTGCCAGCCAGGACAGGGTCCGACCACCCCTCCACTTT. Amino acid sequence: CASQDRVRPPLHF.

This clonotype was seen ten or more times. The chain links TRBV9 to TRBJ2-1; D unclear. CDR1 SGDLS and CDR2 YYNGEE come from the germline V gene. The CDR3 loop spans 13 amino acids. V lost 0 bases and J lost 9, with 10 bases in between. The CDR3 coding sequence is TGTGCCAGCAGCGTAGGCCCGGACCTTGAGCAGTTCTTC. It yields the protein CASSVGPDLEQFF.

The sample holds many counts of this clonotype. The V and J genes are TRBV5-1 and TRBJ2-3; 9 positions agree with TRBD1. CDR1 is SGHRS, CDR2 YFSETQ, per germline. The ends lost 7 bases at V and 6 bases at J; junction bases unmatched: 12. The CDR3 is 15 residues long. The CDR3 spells CASCRRGQGPDTQYF. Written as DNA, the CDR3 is TGCGCCAGCTGCCGCCGAGGACAGGGGCCCGATACGCAGTATTTT.

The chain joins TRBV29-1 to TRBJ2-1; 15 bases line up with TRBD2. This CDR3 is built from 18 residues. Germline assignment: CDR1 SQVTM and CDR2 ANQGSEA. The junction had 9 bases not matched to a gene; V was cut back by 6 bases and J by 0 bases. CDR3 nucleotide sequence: TGCAGCGTAGGACTAGCGGGGGGGGCCCCCGACTCCTACAATGAGCAGTTCTTC. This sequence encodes CSVGLAGGAPDSYNEQFF.

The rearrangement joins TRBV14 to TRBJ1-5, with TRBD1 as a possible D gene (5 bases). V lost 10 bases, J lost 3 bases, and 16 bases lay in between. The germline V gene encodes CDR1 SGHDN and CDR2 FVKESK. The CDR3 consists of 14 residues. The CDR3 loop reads CANPLLGDNQPQHF. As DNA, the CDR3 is TGTGCCAACCCCCTATTGGGGGACAATCAGCCCCAGCATTTT. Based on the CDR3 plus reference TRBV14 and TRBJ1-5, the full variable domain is EAGVTQFPSHSVIEKGQTVTLRCDPISGHDNLYWYRRVMGKEIKFLLHFVKESKQDESGMPNNRFLAERTGGTYSTLKVQPAELEDSGVYFCANPLLGDNQPQHFGDGTRLSIL.

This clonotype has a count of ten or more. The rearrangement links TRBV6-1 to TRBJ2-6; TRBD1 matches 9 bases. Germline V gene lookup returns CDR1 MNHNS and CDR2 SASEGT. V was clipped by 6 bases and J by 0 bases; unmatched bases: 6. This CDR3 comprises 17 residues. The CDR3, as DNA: TGTGCCAGCAGGGGGGGGACAGGGTCCTCTGGGGCCAACGTCCTGACTTTC. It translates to CASRGGTGSSGANVLTF.